This T cell receptor (beta chain) was documented in a study of blood T cell repertoires in COVID-19. Study at large: Researchers got acute and convalescent COVID-19 samples from the United States, Italy and Spain.

Sequencing used immunoSEQ multiplex PCR; TCRdb keeps in-frame clones, though not all of them. In the table there are about 34,000 clones, 85% to 90% of which are singletons. The receptor was isolated from a man aged 70 or older with active COVID-19. Sequenced material: peripheral blood.

The CDR3 is CASSKPEQHEAFF. Here the CDR3 DNA reads TGCGCCAGCAGCAAGCCCGAACAGCATGAAGCTTTCTTT. The V and J genes are TRBV4-1 and TRBJ1-1; no clear D gene. Germline V CDR1 and CDR2: MGHRA, YSYEKL. Trimming cost V 5 bases and J 7 bases, with 14 bases left between them. This CDR3 contains 13 residues.